This is a list of T cell receptor beta chains from one sample in a study of CD8 T cells in Susac syndrome. MiXCR, run by TCRdb on the immunoSEQ multiplex PCR reads, gives a single entry per CDR3 protein. The data show approximately 170,000 distinct CDR3 sequences, about 90% seen once. Sequencing was done on a sample of CD4+ T cells from PBMCs. The receptors stem from a human donor in good health. Both conserved end residues are part of each CDR3. D genes are given only for firm matches. Clone size, where shown, is once, few, many, or a class for clones that have expanded.

v_call,j_call,clone_size,d_call,cdr3_aa,cdr3_nt
TRBV6-5,TRBJ2-1,-,TRBD2,CASSFLAGYNEQFF,TGTGCCAGCAGTTTTCTAGCGGGTTACAATGAGCAGTTCTTC
TRBV7-3,TRBJ2-1,-,-,CASSLIRTNNEQFF,TGTGCCAGCAGCTTAATAAGGACCAACAATGAGCAGTTCTTC
TRBV5-1,TRBJ2-3,-,TRBD2,CASSHGTSRTDTQYF,TGCGCCAGCAGCCACGGGACTAGCAGAACAGATACGCAGTATTTT
TRBV20-1,TRBJ1-1,-,-,CSARIPLGENTEAFF,TGCAGTGCTAGAATCCCCCTGGGGGAAAACACTGAAGCTTTCTTT
TRBV28,TRBJ2-1,-,-,CASSLPEGNEQFF,TGTGCCAGCAGTCTACCGGAGGGCAATGAGCAGTTCTTC
TRBV19,TRBJ1-2,-,-,CASSMEGQAYGYTF,TGTGCCAGTAGTATGGAGGGGCAGGCCTATGGCTACACCTTC
TRBV20-1,TRBJ1-1,-,-,CSVKRGEAFF,TGCAGTGTTAAACGGGGTGAAGCTTTCTTT
TRBV18,TRBJ1-2,-,-,CASSPDRTYGYTF,TGTGCCAGCTCACCTGACAGAACTTATGGCTACACCTTC
TRBV20-1,TRBJ2-1,once,-,CSARGLHPSNEQFF,TGCAGTGCTAGAGGCCTGCACCCTAGCAATGAGCAGTTCTTC
TRBV2,TRBJ1-2,-,-,CASTVTRAGYTF,TGTGCCAGCACTGTGACGAGGGCTGGCTACACCTTC
TRBV23-1,TRBJ1-4,-,-,CASSQKGSPNEKLFF,TGCGCCAGCAGTCAAAAGGGGAGTCCTAATGAAAAACTGTTTTTT
TRBV28,TRBJ1-1,-,-,CASADPRMAFF,TGTGCCAGCGCGGACCCGAGAATGGCTTTCTTT
TRBV7-2,TRBJ2-1,once,TRBD2,CASSFSGGAGNEQFF,TGTGCCAGCAGCTTTAGCGGGGGGGCGGGGAATGAGCAGTTCTTC
TRBV5-1,TRBJ1-4,-,TRBD1,CASSEGGPGQGDEKLFF,TGCGCCAGCAGCGAGGGAGGCCCGGGACAGGGAGATGAAAAACTGTTTTTT
TRBV6-2/TRBV6-3,TRBJ1-5,-,-,CASTPRARGGNQPQHF,TGTGCCAGCACTCCACGGGCCAGGGGCGGCAATCAGCCCCAGCATTTT
TRBV7-8,TRBJ2-1,-,TRBD2,CASSPPSGRAYNEQFF,TGTGCCAGCAGCCCCCCGAGCGGGAGGGCCTACAATGAGCAGTTCTTC
TRBV6-5,TRBJ1-1,once,-,CASSYTQGNTEAFF,TGTGCCAGCAGTTACACGCAGGGGAACACTGAAGCTTTCTTT
TRBV29-1,TRBJ2-5,-,-,CSVAGIEETQYF,TGCAGCGTTGCGGGGATCGAAGAGACCCAGTACTTC
TRBV6-5,TRBJ1-2,-,-,CASSSPRGAKDGYTF,TGTGCCAGCAGTTCCCCCCGGGGGGCGAAGGATGGCTACACCTTC
TRBV24-1,TRBJ2-5,once,-,CATSDLGEGETQYF,TGTGCCACCAGTGACCTTGGCGAGGGAGAGACCCAGTACTTC
TRBV15,TRBJ2-1,-,-,CATSRDISASSYNEQFF,TGTGCCACCAGCAGAGATATCAGCGCGAGCTCCTACAATGAGCAGTTCTTC
TRBV12-5,TRBJ1-4,once,TRBD1,CASGQGADEKLFF,TGTGCTAGTGGCCAGGGGGCGGATGAAAAACTGTTTTTT
TRBV12-3/TRBV12-4,TRBJ2-7,-,TRBD1,CASSFRQGAREQYF,TGTGCCAGCAGTTTTAGACAGGGGGCGAGGGAGCAGTACTTC
TRBV19,TRBJ2-3,-,-,CASDLGGLGTDTQYF,TGTGCCAGCGACCTCGGGGGGCTCGGCACAGATACGCAGTATTTT
TRBV7-9,TRBJ1-5,-,TRBD1,CASSPRTGDSNQPQHF,TGTGCCAGCAGCCCCCGGACAGGAGATAGCAATCAGCCCCAGCATTTT
TRBV6-5,TRBJ1-4,-,-,CASSPRGIGLFF,TGTGCCAGCAGTCCAAGGGGGATAGGACTGTTTTTT
TRBV11-3,TRBJ2-6,-,-,CASSLGDTGANVLTF,TGTGCCAGCAGCTTAGGGGATACCGGGGCCAACGTCCTGACTTTC
TRBV5-8,TRBJ1-5,-,-,CASSNGRVNQPQHF,TGTGCCAGCAGCAACGGACGGGTCAATCAGCCCCAGCATTTT
TRBV4-3,TRBJ1-1,-,-,CASSQGGGLRNTEAFF,TGCGCCAGCAGCCAAGGGGGGGGGCTAAGGAACACTGAAGCTTTCTTT
TRBV29-1,TRBJ1-3,-,-,CSGQEHSGNTIYF,TGCAGCGGACAGGAACACTCTGGAAACACCATATATTTT
TRBV20-1,TRBJ1-1,once,-,CSARPIGGNEAFF,TGCAGTGCTAGACCCATAGGGGGGAATGAAGCTTTCTTT
TRBV29-1,TRBJ1-2,few,TRBD1,CSVRTGDGYTF,TGCAGCGTTCGGACAGGGGATGGCTACACCTTC
TRBV29-1,TRBJ1-1,-,TRBD1,CSVGIRTGATEAFF,TGCAGCGTCGGTATTCGGACAGGGGCCACTGAAGCTTTCTTT
TRBV6-2/TRBV6-3,TRBJ2-7,-,-,CASSYSKDGPYEQYF,TGTGCCAGCAGTTACTCGAAGGACGGACCCTACGAGCAGTACTTC
TRBV28,TRBJ1-5,-,-,CASSQGGQPQHF,TGTGCCAGCAGTCAAGGTGGGCAGCCCCAGCATTTT
TRBV6-2/TRBV6-3,TRBJ1-5,-,-,CASSYSKQVGSNQPQHF,TGTGCCAGCAGTTACTCGAAACAGGTAGGGAGCAATCAGCCCCAGCATTTT
TRBV3-1,TRBJ2-3,once,TRBD1,CASSRQGANADTQYF,TGTGCCAGCAGCCGGCAGGGGGCGAACGCAGATACGCAGTATTTT
TRBV7-9,TRBJ2-3,-,TRBD2,CASISGGDTQYF,TGTGCCAGCATTAGCGGGGGAGATACGCAGTATTTT
TRBV3-1,TRBJ2-7,-,TRBD1,CASSQTPGQGAYEQYF,TGTGCCAGCAGCCAAACCCCCGGACAGGGGGCCTACGAGCAGTACTTC
TRBV29-1,TRBJ1-2,-,-,CSVGGVGYTF,TGCAGCGTTGGGGGGGTTGGCTACACCTTC